One sample yielded the 24 T cell receptor beta chains listed below, sequenced in a study of read filtering for tumor transcriptome and immune sequencing. The library was built from about 0.4 ug RNA with molecular barcoded adaptors for alpha/delta and beta/gamma chains. Using its own MiXCR run on the reads, TCRdb lists one record per CDR3 protein. This sample carries approximately 5,300 distinct CDR3 sequences, around 21% of them seen once, and the ten largest clones take around 23%. The sequenced sample consisted of a population of CD138-negative cells sorted from bone marrow. These receptor sequences come from a donor aged 40 or over with multiple myeloma.

In its sample, this clonotype is medium-sized. The rearrangement joins TRBV10-1 to TRBJ2-3, with unresolved D. V was cut by 2 bases and J by 0 bases, with 9 bases left in between. The germline CDR1 and CDR2 sequences are WNHNN and SYGVQD (reference sequence). CDR3 size: 15 residues. The CDR3: CASSELGPSTDTQYF. CDR3 nucleotides: TGCGCCAGCAGTGAGCTAGGGCCTAGCACAGATACGCAGTATTTT.

On this clonotype: Just one base apart from a much larger clone, this may be a read error. It is likely a read error, because the conserved phenylalanine at the end of the CDR3 is missing. The CDR3 sequence is CASSEGQGGKQPQHS. The CDR3 region has the DNA TGTGCCAGTAGCGAAGGACAGGGAGGTAAGCAGCCCCAGCATTCT. The rearrangement links TRBV19 to TRBJ1-5, with 8 bases lining up with TRBD1. J was trimmed by 7 bases and V by 6 bases; bases with no gene match: 11. From germline, CDR1 is LNHDA and CDR2 SQIVND (reference sequence). This CDR3 is 15 amino acids long.

This clonotype has ten or more counts. The rearrangement joins TRBV27 to TRBJ1-1; D gene unclear. V was pared by 3 bases and J by 5 bases, with 13 bases between. This CDR3 has 14 amino acids. The germline V gene has CDR1 MNHEY and CDR2 SMNVEV (reference sequence). The CDR3 DNA is TGTGCCAGCAGTTTGGTCCCACCTGGGACTGAAGCTTTCTTT. It yields the protein CASSLVPPGTEAFF.

At least ten counts were recorded for this clonotype. This sequence joins TRBV5-4 and TRBJ2-5; D is uncertain. The CDR3 totals 13 residues. V was trimmed by 2 bases and J by 5 bases, leaving 10 bases between them. Per the germline V gene, CDR1 is SGHNT and CDR2 is YYREEE (reference sequence). CDR3 nucleotide sequence: TGTGCCAGCAGCTTTGTTGCGGCCGAGACCCAGTACTTC. Amino acids: CASSFVAAETQYF.

This clonotype has ten or more counts. The V and J genes are TRBV11-2 and TRBJ2-3; the match to TRBD2 covers 8 bases. Per germline, CDR1 SGHAT and CDR2 FQNNGV. V was clipped by 5 bases and J by 2 bases; unmatched bases: 9. The CDR3 sequence is 16 residues long. The CDR3 bases are TGTGCCAGCAGCCCAGGGACTAGGGGGAACACAGATACGCAGTATTTT. Its translation is CASSPGTRGNTDTQYF.

By sample fraction, this clonotype is medium-sized. The chain is built from TRBV9 and TRBJ1-6; the match to TRBD1 covers 7 bases. The V gene end was trimmed by 2 bases and the J gene end by 7 bases; junction bases not matched to a gene: 6. CDR3 size: 15 residues. Looked up from germline, CDR1 is SGDLS and CDR2 is YYNGEE. This CDR3 reads CASSVYTGVNSPLHF. CDR3 nucleotide sequence: TGTGCCAGCAGCGTCTACACAGGGGTGAATTCACCCCTCCACTTT.

By share, this clonotype ranks as medium-sized. The chain is built from TRBV7-3 and TRBJ2-1; 9 nucleotides agree with TRBD2. The V segment lost 5 bases and the J segment 12 bases; nucleotides outside the gene matches: 5. CDR1 is SGHTA and CDR2 is FQGTGA in the germline V gene. This CDR3 is built from 12 residues. The DNA for the CDR3 is TGTGCCAGCAGCAGTCCGGGACTAGCGCAGTTCTTC. This translates into CASSSPGLAQFF.

This clonotype occurred many times. The chain recombines TRBV20-1 with TRBJ2-1; D is possibly TRBD1 (6 bases). CDR3 length: 15 amino acids. V dropped 6 bases and J dropped 8 bases, with 23 bases sitting between them. Per the germline V gene, CDR1 is DFQATT and CDR2 is SNEGSKA (reference sequence). CDR3 sequence reads: CSALKGVNRADEQFF. CDR3 nucleotides: TGCAGTGCCCTTAAGGGGGTGAACAGGGCCGATGAGCAGTTCTTC.

Relative to its sample, this clonotype is medium-sized (0.01 to 0.1%). V usage is TRBV24-1 and J usage is TRBJ2-1, with TRBD1 identical over 7 bases. Germline V CDR1 and CDR2: KGHDR, SFDVKD. CDR3 length equals 14 residues. V lost 5 bases, J lost 6 bases, and 6 bases stayed unmatched. CDR3 nucleotide sequence: TGTGCCACCAGTGCCTCGACAGGGCTCAATGAGCAGTTCTTC. Residues: CATSASTGLNEQFF.

The rearrangement links TRBV3-1 to TRBJ2-3, with TRBD2 as a possible D gene (6 bases). Germline V gives CDR1 LGHDT, CDR2 YNNKEL (reference sequence). Trimming stripped 6 bases from V and 7 bases from J, with 23 bases between. The CDR3 runs to 16 residues. Written as DNA, the CDR3 is TGTGCCAGCAGTCGGAACCGGGAGCGGCGAACAAATACGCAGTATTTT. The encoded protein is CASSRNRERRTNTQYF.

This clonotype was detected ten times or more. This sequence joins TRBV11-2 and TRBJ2-3, with D possibly matching TRBD2 (6 bases). This CDR3 has 14 amino acids. Germline-derived CDR1 and CDR2 are SGHAT and FQNNGV. V lost 1 base and J lost 4, with 9 bases in between. The CDR3 DNA reads TGTGCCAGCAGCTTAGGGCAGCGGGCAGATACGCAGTATTTT. Encoded protein: CASSLGQRADTQYF.

About this clonotype: The junction and the germline gene differ at one end; a read error may be behind it. V gene TRBV6-2 or TRBV6-3 combines with J gene TRBJ2-7; 13 bases match TRBD2. The CDR3 contains 15 residues. Germline V CDR1 and CDR2: MNHEY, SVGEGT. The CDR3 reads CTSSYSRLAGGEQYF. The CDR3 DNA sequence: TGTACCAGCAGTTACTCGCGACTAGCGGGAGGCGAGCAGTACTTC.

The rearrangement links TRBV29-1 to TRBJ1-4; TRBD1 is a possible D gene (5 bases). The length of the CDR3 is 14 residues. In germline, CDR1 is SQVTM, CDR2 ANQGSEA. The CDR3 DNA reads TGCAGGGATCACCCCGGGGGAGAGGGTGAAAAACTGTTTTTT. Amino acids: CRDHPGGEGEKLFF.

This clonotype was observed many times. The chain combines TRBV5-1 with TRBJ2-7; 8 positions match TRBD1. From germline, CDR1 is SGHRS and CDR2 YFSETQ. The CDR3 totals 15 residues. The junction had 4 bases not matched to a gene; V was cut back by 0 bases and J by 2 bases. The CDR3 loop reads CASSLGGTGTYEQYF. CDR3 bases: TGCGCCAGCAGCTTGGGAGGGACAGGTACCTACGAGCAGTACTTC.

This clonotype is medium-sized by share. This chain joins TRBV4-1 and TRBJ2-7, with 7 bases that match TRBD1. V lost 1 base to trimming and J lost 5 bases; unmatched junction nucleotides: 8. Per the germline V gene, CDR1 is MGHRA and CDR2 is YSYEKL. The CDR3 is 15 amino acids. The CDR3 is CASSQGIDRVHEQYF. The CDR3 DNA sequence: TGCGCCAGCAGCCAAGGCATCGACAGGGTCCACGAGCAGTACTTC.

This clonotype was counted at least ten times. The chain carries TRBV20-1 and TRBJ2-3; D may match TRBD1 or TRBD2 (6 bases each). There are 12 residues in the CDR3. Germline loops: CDR1 DFQATT, CDR2 SNEGSKA (reference sequence). The germline V and J ends were trimmed by 6 bases and 3 bases, with 10 bases remaining between them. CDR3 bases: TGCAGTGCAGGAGGGACAACAGATACGCAGTATTTT. Its protein is CSAGGTTDTQYF.

By share of the sample, this clonotype is medium-sized. V usage is TRBV9 and J usage is TRBJ1-5; 10 nucleotides match TRBD1. Per germline, CDR1 SGDLS and CDR2 YYNGEE. V gave up 3 bases and J gave up 7 bases; unmatched junction bases: 7. The CDR3 has 15 amino acids. CDR3: CASSAGQGVGQPQHF. The CDR3 DNA follows: TGTGCCAGCAGCGCCGGACAGGGGGTTGGACAGCCCCAGCATTTT.

This clonotype is medium-sized (0.01 to 0.1%) by share. The chain carries TRBV28 and TRBJ1-4; TRBD1 matches at 9 bases. CDR1 MDHEN and CDR2 SYDVKM come from the germline V gene. V trimming: 7 bases; J trimming: 7 bases; junction bases outside the gene matches: 7. The CDR3 contains 14 residues. The CDR3 loop is CASNTDRGAEKLFF. As DNA, the CDR3 is TGTGCCAGCAATACGGACAGGGGCGCTGAAAAACTGTTTTTT.

As concerns this clonotype: Sequence at one end of the junction differs from germline and may be a read error. This rearrangement joins TRBV19 to TRBJ2-5, with a tentative D call TRBD1 (6 bases). The V gene's germline CDR1 is LNHDA and CDR2 SQIVND (reference sequence). The CDR3 runs 13 residues. CDR3 sequence: CASSRTVQEIQYF. The CDR3 DNA follows: TGTGCTAGCTCCCGGACAGTTCAAGAGATCCAGTACTTC.

This clonotype showed up many times. The chain carries TRBV2 and TRBJ1-5; 11 positions match TRBD1. CDR1 and CDR2 from the germline V gene are SNHLY and FYNNEI. CDR3 length equals 16 residues. V trimming: 0 bases; J trimming: 6 bases; junction bases outside the gene matches: 4. CDR3 DNA sequence: TGTGCCAGCAGTGAAGCGGGGACAGGGGGACGTCAGCCCCAGCATTTT. Translation gives CASSEAGTGGRQPQHF.

This clonotype is medium-sized by share. This chain connects TRBV7-3 to TRBJ1-1; no definite D call. The V end was cut by 1 base, the J end by 1 base, with 7 bases between. Germline V gives CDR1 SGHTA, CDR2 FQGTGA. The CDR3 contains 14 residues. This CDR3 is CASSLRATNTEAFF. For the CDR3, the DNA is TGTGCCAGCAGCTTAAGGGCTACGAACACTGAAGCTTTCTTT.

This clonotype appeared many times. This chain connects TRBV2 to TRBJ2-1, with D possibly being TRBD1 (5 bases). CDR3 length: 13 residues. V dropped 5 bases and J dropped 5 bases, with 10 bases sitting between them. Germline CDR1 is SNHLY and CDR2 is FYNNEI. CDR3 region: CASSTDRNNEQFF. The CDR3 bases are TGTGCCAGCAGTACTGACAGAAACAATGAGCAGTTCTTC.

Turning to this clonotype: A read error may be the cause here, since a much bigger clone is one base away. The chain couples TRBV9 to TRBJ1-1; D gene ambiguous. The CDR3 has 14 amino acids. Germline CDR1 reads SGDLS; CDR2 reads YYNGEE. CDR3 region: CASGVEGWNTEAFF. The DNA of the CDR3 is TGTGCCAGCGGCGTAGAGGGTTGGAACACTGAAGCTTTCTTT.

The chain employs TRBV2 and TRBJ1-2; D not certain. CDR3 size: 13 residues. V was trimmed by 0 bases and J by 4 bases, leaving 6 bases between them. The germline gives CDR1 SNHLY, CDR2 FYNNEI. CDR3 DNA: TGTGCCAGCAGTGAAGCATGGGGCTATGGCTACACCTTC. It specifies CASSEAWGYGYTF.